The 14 T cell receptor beta chains below all came from one sample that was sequenced in a study of T cells after yellow fever vaccination. In TCRdb, the 5' RACE reads were re-called with MiXCR into one record per CDR3 protein. This table has 310,000 or so distinct CDR3 sequences, 6.8% appearing once. Source: PBMCs, taken about 41 days after the first yellow fever vaccination. Source of these receptors: a man younger than 35 who received the YFV17D yellow fever vaccine.

J is TRBJ1-1 and V is TRBV6-5; the D is unclear. The CDR3 length is 14 residues. Trimming shortened V by 1 base and J by 3 bases, and 9 bases separated the two germline ends. CDR1 and CDR2 from the germline V gene are MNHEY and SVGAGI. The CDR3 is CASSYYDTYTEAFF. The DNA of the CDR3 is TGTGCCAGCAGTTACTATGACACCTACACTGAAGCTTTCTTT.

The V and J genes are TRBV5-1 and TRBJ2-2, with no clear D. Germline loops: CDR1 SGHRS, CDR2 YFSETQ. The CDR3 extends over 13 amino acids. V lost 4 bases to trimming and J lost 6 bases, with 10 bases between them. The CDR3 sequence is CASSGTVAGELFF. In DNA, the CDR3 is TGCGCCAGCAGCGGAACAGTGGCCGGGGAGCTGTTTTTT.

This clonotype has more than one count but fewer than ten. This chain connects TRBV9 to TRBJ2-7; the match to TRBD1 covers 9 bases. The CDR3 has 16 residues. The germline V gene has CDR1 SGDLS and CDR2 YYNGEE. J lost 2 bases, V lost 1 base, and 7 bases had no gene match. CDR3 coding DNA: TGTGCCAGCAGCGTAAGGGACAGGGAAAATCCCTACGAGCAGTACTTC. Protein product: CASSVRDRENPYEQYF.

This clonotype was seen ten or more times. An end of the junction differs from the germline gene, which may be a read error. The chain is built from TRBV4-3 and TRBJ1-5; D not resolved. CDR1 and CDR2 from the germline V gene are LGHNA and YSLEER. There are 13 residues in the CDR3. In DNA, the CDR3 is TGTGCCAGCAGTCAGGATAGCAATCAGCCCCAGCATTTT. Encoded protein: CASSQDSNQPQHF.

This clonotype has more than one count but fewer than ten. This chain joins TRBV7-2 and TRBJ2-4; no firm D call. V lost 5 bases to trimming and J lost 0 bases, with 8 bases between them. CDR1 is SGHTA and CDR2 is FQGNSA in the germline V gene. The CDR3 length is 14 residues. The CDR3 sequence is CASSNEIAKNIQYF. The CDR3 DNA sequence: TGTGCCAGCAGCAACGAAATAGCCAAAAACATTCAGTACTTC.

This CDR3 is CASSHGGSMNTEAFF. In DNA form, the CDR3 reads TGTGCCAGCAGCCACGGAGGGAGCATGAACACTGAAGCTTTCTTT. V gene TRBV6-2 or TRBV6-3 combines with J gene TRBJ1-1; no definite D call. Trimming took off 6 bases at V and 0 bases at J, with 14 bases between the two ends. Looked up from germline, CDR1 is MNHEY and CDR2 is SVGEGT. This CDR3 is 15 amino acids long.

This rearrangement joins TRBV6-1 to TRBJ1-5; D is possibly TRBD1 (5 bases). CDR1 and CDR2 from the germline V gene are MNHNS and SASEGT. The CDR3 loop spans 17 amino acids. Trimming removed 7 bases from V and 3 bases from J, with 22 bases in between. Here the CDR3 reads CASTSVGVRVVNQPQHF. CDR3 coding DNA: TGTGCCAGCACCTCCGTCGGGGTCAGGGTGGTCAATCAGCCCCAGCATTTT.

The chain uses TRBV30 and TRBJ1-2; no definite D call. The V end was cut by 6 bases, the J end by 6 bases, with 11 bases between. The CDR3 consists of 11 residues. CDR1 is GTSNPN and CDR2 is SVGIG in the germline V gene (reference sequence). Written as DNA, the CDR3 is TGTGCCTGCGCCCCTAGAGATGGCTACACCTTC. Its translation is CACAPRDGYTF.

This clonotype has ten or more counts. The genes are TRBV20-1 and TRBJ2-7; TRBD2 agrees at 10 bases. CDR3 length: 17 amino acids. Per germline, CDR1 DFQATT and CDR2 SNEGSKA (reference sequence). V shed 0 bases, J shed 3 bases, and the junction held 11 bases outside the gene matches. The CDR3 loop reads CSARDLFASGGIYEQYF. The CDR3 DNA reads as TGCAGTGCTAGAGATCTCTTTGCTAGCGGGGGAATCTACGAGCAGTACTTC.

This clonotype showed up just a few times. The gene calls are TRBV29-1 and TRBJ2-1; D might be TRBD1 (5 bases). CDR1 is SQVTM and CDR2 is ANQGSEA in the germline V gene. Trimming took off 1 base at V and 15 bases at J, with 16 bases between the two ends. The CDR3 consists of 12 residues. The CDR3, as DNA: TGCAGCGTTGAAGCACAGGCTACCGTGGGGTTCTTC. Amino acid sequence: CSVEAQATVGFF.

This rearrangement joins TRBV7-3 to TRBJ2-3; a weak D match, TRBD2 (6 bases). This CDR3 has 16 residues. Trimming shortened V by 5 bases and J by 6 bases, and 21 bases separated the two germline ends. Germline assignment: CDR1 SGHTA and CDR2 FQGTGA. The CDR3 sequence is CASSAGGSRTSDTQYF. The CDR3 DNA follows: TGTGCCAGCAGCGCCGGAGGGAGTCGGACCTCCGATACGCAGTATTTT.

The rearrangement joins TRBV5-1 to TRBJ2-7, with 12 bases that match TRBD1. V shed 5 bases and J 12 bases; nucleotides not matched to a gene: 6. The CDR3 runs 12 residues. Germline V lookup: CDR1 SGHRS, CDR2 YFSETQ. CDR3 nucleotides: TGCGCCAGCAGTTGGGGGACAGGGGGCTTGTACTTC. This translates into CASSWGTGGLYF.

This sequence joins TRBV5-1 and TRBJ1-6, with D perhaps matching TRBD1 (5 bases). The V gene lost 5 bases and the J gene lost 7 bases, with 13 bases spanning the gap. Germline assignment: CDR1 SGHRS and CDR2 YFSETQ. The CDR3 length is 14 residues. DNA for the CDR3: TGCGCCAGCAGGCCCCCGGGACCCAATTCACCCCTCCACTTT. Its translation: CASRPPGPNSPLHF. Drawing the rest from reference TRBV5-1 and TRBJ1-6, the complete variable domain is KAGVTQTPRYLIKTRGQQVTLSCSPISGHRSVSWYQQTPGQGLQFLFEYFSETQRNKGNFPGRFSGRQFSNSRSEMNVSTLELGDSALYLCASRPPGPNSPLHFGNGTRLTVT.

The genes are TRBV12-3 or TRBV12-4 and TRBJ2-5; D may be TRBD1 or TRBD2 (5 bases each). The germline V and J ends were trimmed by 2 bases and 2 bases, with 12 bases remaining between them. This CDR3 comprises 15 residues. The DNA for the CDR3 is TGTGCCAGCAGTTTACAGGGAAGCGGTCAAGAGACCCAGTACTTC. Amino acid sequence: CASSLQGSGQETQYF.